These 12 T cell receptor beta chains were all obtained from the same sample, sequenced in a study of T cells after yellow fever vaccination. TCRdb fed the 5' RACE reads into MiXCR, producing one record per CDR3 protein. The sample yields 500,000 to 650,000 distinct CDR3 sequences, about 17% seen once. Sequences were derived from PBMCs, sampled around 5 days after the first yellow fever vaccination. The receptor set was obtained from a man younger than 35 who received the YFV17D yellow fever vaccine.

The chain has TRBV15 and TRBJ2-5; 10 nucleotides line up with TRBD1. Germline assignment: CDR1 LNHNV and CDR2 YYDKDF (reference sequence). V was clipped by 0 bases and J by 4 bases; unmatched bases: 5. This CDR3 has 16 amino acids. For the CDR3, the DNA is TGTGCCACCAGCAGAGACGGACAGGGGGTTCGAGAGACCCAGTACTTC. This codes for CATSRDGQGVRETQYF.

This clonotype appeared a few times. Germline is not matched at one junction end, which may reflect a read error. V gene TRBV7-7 combines with J gene TRBJ2-5; possibly TRBD1 or TRBD2 for D (5 bases each). From germline, CDR1 is SSHAT and CDR2 FNYEAQ (reference sequence). There are 13 residues in the CDR3. CDR3 sequence (DNA): TGTGCTAGCAGCCACGGGGCCCAAGAGACCCAGTACTTC. Translation: CASSHGAQETQYF.

This rearrangement joins TRBV7-9 to TRBJ2-1, with 10 bases fitting TRBD2. CDR1 is SEHNR, CDR2 FQNEAQ, per germline (reference sequence). V gave up 2 bases and J gave up 3 bases; unmatched junction bases: 4. This CDR3 comprises 16 residues. The DNA of the CDR3 is TGTGCCAGCAGCTTAAAGGCTAGCGGGAGCTACAATGAGCAGTTCTTC. This codes for CASSLKASGSYNEQFF.

The table lists this clonotype with a few counts. The V and J genes are TRBV20-1 and TRBJ2-1; 9 bases map to TRBD2. V gave up 3 bases and J gave up 7 bases; unmatched junction bases: 10. This CDR3 has 15 residues. The germline CDR1 and CDR2 sequences are DFQATT and SNEGSKA (reference sequence). The CDR3 DNA follows: TGCAGTGCTAGTATTTTAGCGAGCGGGGGGAATGAGCAGTTCTTC. Translation gives CSASILASGGNEQFF.

This clonotype was recorded only once. This chain connects TRBV7-7 to TRBJ2-7; a weak D match, TRBD1 (6 bases). CDR1 and CDR2 from the germline V gene are SSHAT and FNYEAQ (reference sequence). CDR3 size: 15 residues. V was clipped by 1 base and J by 5 bases, with 15 bases between them. The DNA of the CDR3 is TGTGCCAGCAGCTTAGGGGGACCAGGGGTCCACGAGCAGTACTTC. Its translation is CASSLGGPGVHEQYF. Using reference TRBV7-7 and TRBJ2-7 for the parts outside the CDR3, the full variable domain is GAGVSQSPRYKVTKRGQDVTLRCDPISSHATLYWYQQALGQGPEFLTYFNYEAQPDKSGLPSDRFSAERPEGSISTLTIQRTEQRDSAMYRCASSLGGPGVHEQYFGPGTRLTVT.

This clonotype has a handful of counts. The CDR3 DNA reads TGTGCCAGCAGTGATGGGGACAGGAGGTCCTACGAGCAGTACTTC. It yields the protein CASSDGDRRSYEQYF. V gene TRBV6-2 or TRBV6-3 combines with J gene TRBJ2-7; 8 bases line up with TRBD1. V gave up 5 bases and J gave up 1 base; unmatched junction bases: 7. Germline V gene sequence: CDR1 MNHEY, CDR2 SVGEGT. The CDR3 has 15 residues.

J is TRBJ1-3 and V is TRBV12-3 or TRBV12-4; D ambiguous. This CDR3 is built from 13 residues. Between the trimmed V and J ends, which lost 6 bases and 9 bases, there was a span of 15 bases. CDR3 nucleotides: TGTGCCAGCAGCACCAAGTCCTGGGGCACCATATATTTT. Translation: CASSTKSWGTIYF.

This clonotype was seen a handful of times. The gene calls are TRBV20-1 and TRBJ1-2, with 7 bases lining up with TRBD1. The germline V gene encodes CDR1 DFQATT and CDR2 SNEGSKA (reference sequence). V shed 3 bases, J shed 2 bases, and the junction held 3 bases outside the gene matches. The CDR3 runs 13 residues. The CDR3 nucleotides read TGCAGTGCTAGTCACAGGGGCAACTATGGCTACACCTTC. This gives the protein CSASHRGNYGYTF.

This rearrangement joins TRBV19 to TRBJ2-3, with D unclear. Germline values: CDR1 LNHDA, CDR2 SQIVND (reference sequence). The CDR3 loop spans 13 amino acids. V dropped 6 bases and J dropped 3 bases, with 10 bases sitting between them. DNA of the CDR3: TGTGCCAGTAGACAAGCAGGTACAGATACGCAGTATTTT. This gives the protein CASRQAGTDTQYF. The whole variable domain, filled in from reference TRBV19 and TRBJ2-3, reads DGGITQSPKYLFRKEGQNVTLSCEQNLNHDAMYWYRQDPGQGLRLIYYSQIVNDFQKGDIAEGYSVSREKKESFPLTVTSAQKNPTAFYLCASRQAGTDTQYFGPGTRLTVL.

V and J are TRBV6-1 and TRBJ2-7; no firm D call. V was cut by 0 bases and J by 4 bases, with 10 bases left in between. Germline V lookup: CDR1 MNHNS, CDR2 SASEGT. This CDR3 is 14 amino acids long. CDR3 DNA sequence: TGTGCCAGCAGTGAAGCGGCTAGGGCTTACGAGCAGTACGTC. Protein sequence: CASSEAARAYEQYV.

There are a few counts of this clonotype. The chain is built from TRBV6-1 and TRBJ1-1; weak D call: TRBD1 (5 bases). The CDR3 loop spans 14 amino acids. The V gene lost 5 bases and the J gene lost 4 bases, with 14 bases spanning the gap. Germline CDR1 reads MNHNS; CDR2 reads SASEGT. CDR3 sequence reads: CASSREGRSTEAFF. CDR3 nucleotides: TGTGCCAGCAGTCGGGAGGGACGGAGCACTGAAGCTTTCTTT.

V is TRBV5-1 and J is TRBJ2-7; 11 bases align to TRBD1. Germline CDR1 SGHRS, CDR2 YFSETQ. V shed 6 bases, J shed 4 bases, and the junction held 6 bases outside the gene matches. The CDR3 contains 14 residues. CDR3 residues: CASTQGQGAYEQYF. The CDR3 DNA reads as TGCGCCAGCACCCAAGGACAGGGGGCATACGAGCAGTACTTC.